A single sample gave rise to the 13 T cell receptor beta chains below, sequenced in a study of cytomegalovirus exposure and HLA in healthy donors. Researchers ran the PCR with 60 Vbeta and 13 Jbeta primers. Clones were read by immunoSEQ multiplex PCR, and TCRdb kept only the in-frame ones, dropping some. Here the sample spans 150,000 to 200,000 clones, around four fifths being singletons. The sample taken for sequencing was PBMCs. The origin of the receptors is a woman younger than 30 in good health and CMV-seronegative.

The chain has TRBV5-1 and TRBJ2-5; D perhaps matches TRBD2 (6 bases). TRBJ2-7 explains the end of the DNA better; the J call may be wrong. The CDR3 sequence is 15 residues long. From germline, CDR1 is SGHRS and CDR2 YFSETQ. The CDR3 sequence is CASSLTRDFLYEQYF. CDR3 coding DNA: TGCGCCAGCAGCTTGACACGGGACTTCCTCTACGAGCAGTACTTC.

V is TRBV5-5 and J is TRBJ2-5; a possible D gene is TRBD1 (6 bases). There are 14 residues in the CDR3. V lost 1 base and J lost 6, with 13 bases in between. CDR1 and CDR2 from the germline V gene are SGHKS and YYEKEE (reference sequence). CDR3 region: CASSLPGESQTQYF. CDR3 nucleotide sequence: TGTGCCAGCAGCTTGCCAGGGGAGAGCCAGACCCAGTACTTC.

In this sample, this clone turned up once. For the CDR3, the DNA is TGTGCCAGCAGCCCCCGGACTAGCGGGTACTACGAGCAGTACTTC. Its protein product is CASSPRTSGYYEQYF. The chain uses TRBV7-9 and TRBJ2-7, with TRBD2 identical over 11 bases. The ends lost 5 bases at V and 3 bases at J; junction bases unmatched: 6. The CDR3 is made up of 15 amino acids. The germline V gene has CDR1 SEHNR and CDR2 FQNEAQ (reference sequence).

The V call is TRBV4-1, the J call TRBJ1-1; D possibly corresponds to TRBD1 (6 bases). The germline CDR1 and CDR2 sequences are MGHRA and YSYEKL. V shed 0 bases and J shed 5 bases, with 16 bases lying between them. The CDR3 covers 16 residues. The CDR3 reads CASSQEGKGGGTEAFF. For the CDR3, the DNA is TGCGCCAGCAGCCAAGAGGGGAAAGGGGGGGGTACTGAAGCTTTCTTT.

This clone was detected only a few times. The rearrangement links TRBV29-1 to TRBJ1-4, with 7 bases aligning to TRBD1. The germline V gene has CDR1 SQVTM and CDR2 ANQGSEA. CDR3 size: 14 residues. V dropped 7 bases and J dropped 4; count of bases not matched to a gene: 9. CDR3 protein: CSAAQGSGNEKLFF. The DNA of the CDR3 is TGCAGCGCGGCACAGGGGTCGGGTAATGAAAAACTGTTTTTT. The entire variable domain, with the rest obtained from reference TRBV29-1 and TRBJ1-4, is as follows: SAVISQKPSRDICQRGTSLTIQCQVDSQVTMMFWYRQQPGQSLTLIATANQGSEATYESGFVIDKFPISRPNLTFSTLTVSNMSPEDSSIYLCSAAQGSGNEKLFFGSGTQLSVL.

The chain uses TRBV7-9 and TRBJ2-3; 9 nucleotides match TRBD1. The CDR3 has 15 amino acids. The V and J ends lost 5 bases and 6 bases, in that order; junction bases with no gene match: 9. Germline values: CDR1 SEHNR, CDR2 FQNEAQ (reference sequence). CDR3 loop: CASSVGTGLTDTQYF. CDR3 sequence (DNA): TGTGCCAGCAGCGTAGGGACAGGGCTAACCGATACGCAGTATTTT.

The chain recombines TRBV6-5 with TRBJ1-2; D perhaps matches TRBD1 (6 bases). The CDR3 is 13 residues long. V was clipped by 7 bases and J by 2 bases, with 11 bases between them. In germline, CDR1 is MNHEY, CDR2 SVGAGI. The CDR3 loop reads CASKGGGNYGYTF. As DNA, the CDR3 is TGTGCCAGCAAAGGGGGGGGAAACTATGGCTACACCTTC.

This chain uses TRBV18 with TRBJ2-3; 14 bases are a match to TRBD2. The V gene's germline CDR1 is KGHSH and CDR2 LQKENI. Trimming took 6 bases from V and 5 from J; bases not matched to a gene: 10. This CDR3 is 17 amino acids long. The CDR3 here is CASSPRKTSGGEDTQYF. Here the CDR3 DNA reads TGTGCCAGCTCGCCGAGGAAGACTAGCGGGGGGGAAGATACGCAGTATTTT.

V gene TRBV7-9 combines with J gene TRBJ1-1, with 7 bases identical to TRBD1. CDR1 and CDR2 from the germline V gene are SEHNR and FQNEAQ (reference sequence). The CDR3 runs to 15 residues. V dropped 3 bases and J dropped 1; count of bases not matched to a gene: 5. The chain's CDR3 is CASSFRGPRNTEAFF. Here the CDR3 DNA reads TGTGCCAGCAGCTTTAGGGGGCCTAGGAACACTGAAGCTTTCTTT.

The DNA for the CDR3 is TGTGCCAGCAGTTACGAGGGGGCTGGGCAGTACTTC. Translating gives CASSYEGAGQYF. The chain has TRBV6-5 and TRBJ2-7; 7 nucleotides line up with TRBD1. Losses at the gene ends were 2 bases for V and 9 bases for J; bases not matched to a gene: 4. This CDR3 has 12 amino acids. The germline V gene has CDR1 MNHEY and CDR2 SVGAGI.

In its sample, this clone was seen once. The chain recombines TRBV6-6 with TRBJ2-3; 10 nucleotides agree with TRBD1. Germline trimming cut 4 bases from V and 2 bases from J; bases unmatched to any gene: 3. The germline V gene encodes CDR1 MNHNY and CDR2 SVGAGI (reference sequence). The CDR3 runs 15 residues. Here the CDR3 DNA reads TGTGCCAGCAGTTTTGGGACAGGGGCCACAGATACGCAGTATTTT. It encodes CASSFGTGATDTQYF.

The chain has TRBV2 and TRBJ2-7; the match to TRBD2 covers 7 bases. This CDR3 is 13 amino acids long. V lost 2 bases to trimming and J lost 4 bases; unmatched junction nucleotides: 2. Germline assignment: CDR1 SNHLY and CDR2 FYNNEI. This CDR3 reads CASSESGIYEQYF. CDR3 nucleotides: TGTGCCAGCAGTGAAAGCGGGATATACGAGCAGTACTTC.

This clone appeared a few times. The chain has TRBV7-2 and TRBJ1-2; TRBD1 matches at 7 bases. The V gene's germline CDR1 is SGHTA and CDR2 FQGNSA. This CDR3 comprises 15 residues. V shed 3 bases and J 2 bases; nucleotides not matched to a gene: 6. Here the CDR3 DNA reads TGTGCCAGCAGCTTGACGACAGGGCGGAACTATGGCTACACCTTC. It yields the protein CASSLTTGRNYGYTF.